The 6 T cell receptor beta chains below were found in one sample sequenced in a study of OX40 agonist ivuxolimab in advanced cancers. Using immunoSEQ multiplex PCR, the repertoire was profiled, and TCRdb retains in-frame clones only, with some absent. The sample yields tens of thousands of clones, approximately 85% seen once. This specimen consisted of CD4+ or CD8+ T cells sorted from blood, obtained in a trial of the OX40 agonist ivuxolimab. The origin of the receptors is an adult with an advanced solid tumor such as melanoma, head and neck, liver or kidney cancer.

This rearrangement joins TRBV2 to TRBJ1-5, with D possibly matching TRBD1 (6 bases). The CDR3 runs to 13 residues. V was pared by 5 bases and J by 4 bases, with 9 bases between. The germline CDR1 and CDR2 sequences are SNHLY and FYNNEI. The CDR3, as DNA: TGTGCCAGCAGTCGACAGGAGAATCAGCCCCAGCATTTT. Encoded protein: CASSRQENQPQHF.

Here the CDR3 reads CASSPRTGPYQPQHF. The DNA of the CDR3 is TGTGCCAGCAGCCCTCGAACCGGGCCGTACCAGCCCCAGCATTTT. The gene calls are TRBV7-2 and TRBJ1-5, with D unclear. Between the trimmed V and J ends, which lost 5 bases and 7 bases, there was a span of 18 bases. The germline gives CDR1 SGHTA, CDR2 FQGNSA. The CDR3 spans 15 residues.

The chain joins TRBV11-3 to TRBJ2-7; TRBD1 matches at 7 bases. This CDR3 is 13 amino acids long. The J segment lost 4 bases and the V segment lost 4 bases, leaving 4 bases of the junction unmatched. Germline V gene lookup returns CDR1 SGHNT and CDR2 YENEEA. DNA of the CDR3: TGTGCCAGCAGCTCGGGACAGTCGTACGAGCAGTACTTC. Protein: CASSSGQSYEQYF.

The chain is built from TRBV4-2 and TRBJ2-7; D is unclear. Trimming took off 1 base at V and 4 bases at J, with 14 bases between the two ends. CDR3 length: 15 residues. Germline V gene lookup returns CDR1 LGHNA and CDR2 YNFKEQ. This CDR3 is CASSQAAQAEYEQYF. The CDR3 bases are TGTGCCAGCAGCCAAGCGGCGCAGGCCGAATACGAGCAGTACTTC.

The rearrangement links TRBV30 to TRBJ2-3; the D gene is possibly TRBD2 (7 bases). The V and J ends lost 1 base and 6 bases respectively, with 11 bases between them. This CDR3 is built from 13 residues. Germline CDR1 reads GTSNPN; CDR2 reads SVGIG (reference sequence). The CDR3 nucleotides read TGTGCCTGGAGTGCCAAGGGGGGGGATACGCAGTATTTT. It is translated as CAWSAKGGDTQYF. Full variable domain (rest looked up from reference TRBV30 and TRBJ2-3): SQTIHQWPATLVQPVGSPLSLECTVEGTSNPNLYWYRQAAGRGLQLLFYSVGIGQISSEVPQNLSASRPQDRQFILSSKKLLLSDSGFYLCAWSAKGGDTQYFGPGTRLTVL.

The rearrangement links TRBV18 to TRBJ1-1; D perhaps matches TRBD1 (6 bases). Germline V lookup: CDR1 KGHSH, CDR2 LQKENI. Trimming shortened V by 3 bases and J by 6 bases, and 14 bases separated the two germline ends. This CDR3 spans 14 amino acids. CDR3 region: CASSPRTAASEAFF. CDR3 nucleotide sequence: TGTGCCAGCTCACCCAGGACAGCGGCTTCTGAAGCTTTCTTT.